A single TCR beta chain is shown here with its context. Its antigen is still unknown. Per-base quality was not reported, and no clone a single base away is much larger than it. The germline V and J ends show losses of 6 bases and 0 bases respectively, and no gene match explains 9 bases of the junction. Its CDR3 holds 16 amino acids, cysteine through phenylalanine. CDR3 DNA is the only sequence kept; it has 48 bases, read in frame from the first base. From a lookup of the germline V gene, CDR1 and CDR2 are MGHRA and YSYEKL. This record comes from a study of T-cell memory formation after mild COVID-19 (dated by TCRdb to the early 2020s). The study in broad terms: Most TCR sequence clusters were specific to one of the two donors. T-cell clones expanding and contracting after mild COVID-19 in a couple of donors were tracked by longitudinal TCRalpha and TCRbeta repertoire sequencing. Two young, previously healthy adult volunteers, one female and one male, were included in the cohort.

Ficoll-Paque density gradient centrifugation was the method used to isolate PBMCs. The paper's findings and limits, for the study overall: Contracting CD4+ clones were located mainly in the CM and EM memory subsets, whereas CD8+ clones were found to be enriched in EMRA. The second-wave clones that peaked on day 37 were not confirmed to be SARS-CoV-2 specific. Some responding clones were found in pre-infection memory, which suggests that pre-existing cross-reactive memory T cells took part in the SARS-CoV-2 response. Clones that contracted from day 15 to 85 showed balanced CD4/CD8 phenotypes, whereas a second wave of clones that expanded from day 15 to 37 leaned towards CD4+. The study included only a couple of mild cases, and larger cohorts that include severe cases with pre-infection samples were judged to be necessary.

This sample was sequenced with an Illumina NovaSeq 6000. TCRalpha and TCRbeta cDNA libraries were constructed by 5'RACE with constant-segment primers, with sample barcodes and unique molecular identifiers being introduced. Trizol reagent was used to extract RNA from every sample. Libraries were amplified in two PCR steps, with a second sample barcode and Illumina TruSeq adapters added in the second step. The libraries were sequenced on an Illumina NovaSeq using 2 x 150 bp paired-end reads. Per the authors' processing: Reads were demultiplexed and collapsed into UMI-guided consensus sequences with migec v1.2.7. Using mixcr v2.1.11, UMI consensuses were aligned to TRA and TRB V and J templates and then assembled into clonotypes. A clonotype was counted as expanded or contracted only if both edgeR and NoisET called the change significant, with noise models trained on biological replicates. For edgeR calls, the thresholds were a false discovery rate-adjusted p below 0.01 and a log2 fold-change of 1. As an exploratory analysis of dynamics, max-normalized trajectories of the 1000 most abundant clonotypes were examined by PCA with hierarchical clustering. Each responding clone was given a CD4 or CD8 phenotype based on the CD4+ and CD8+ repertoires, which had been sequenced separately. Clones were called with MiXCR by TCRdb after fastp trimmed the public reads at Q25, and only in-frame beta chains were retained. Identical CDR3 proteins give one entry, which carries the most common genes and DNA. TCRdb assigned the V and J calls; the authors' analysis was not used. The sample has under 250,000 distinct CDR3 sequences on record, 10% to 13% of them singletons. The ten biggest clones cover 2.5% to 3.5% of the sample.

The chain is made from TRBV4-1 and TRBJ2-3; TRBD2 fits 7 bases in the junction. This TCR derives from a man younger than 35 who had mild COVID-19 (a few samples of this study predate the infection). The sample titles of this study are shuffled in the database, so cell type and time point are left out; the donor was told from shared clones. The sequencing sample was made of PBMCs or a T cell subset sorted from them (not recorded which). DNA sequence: TGCGCCAGCAGACTGAATCCGGGACTAAGCACAGATACGCAGTATTTT. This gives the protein CASRLNPGLSTDTQYF.